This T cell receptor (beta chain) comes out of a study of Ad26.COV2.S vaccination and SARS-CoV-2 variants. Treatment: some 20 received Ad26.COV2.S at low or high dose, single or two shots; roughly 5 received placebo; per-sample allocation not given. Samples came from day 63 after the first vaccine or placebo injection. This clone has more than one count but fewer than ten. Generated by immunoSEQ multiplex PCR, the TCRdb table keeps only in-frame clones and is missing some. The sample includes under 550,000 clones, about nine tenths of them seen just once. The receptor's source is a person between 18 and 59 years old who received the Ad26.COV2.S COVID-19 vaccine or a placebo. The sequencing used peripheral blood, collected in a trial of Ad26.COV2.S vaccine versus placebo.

CDR3 loop: CASTPWSSYEQYF. The CDR3 nucleotides are TGTGCCAGCACCCCTTGGAGCAGCTACGAGCAGTACTTC. V usage is TRBV28 and J usage is TRBJ2-7; no clear D gene. Trimming took off 7 bases at V and 3 bases at J, with 13 bases between the two ends. The CDR3 sequence is 13 residues long. CDR1 is MDHEN, CDR2 SYDVKM, per germline.